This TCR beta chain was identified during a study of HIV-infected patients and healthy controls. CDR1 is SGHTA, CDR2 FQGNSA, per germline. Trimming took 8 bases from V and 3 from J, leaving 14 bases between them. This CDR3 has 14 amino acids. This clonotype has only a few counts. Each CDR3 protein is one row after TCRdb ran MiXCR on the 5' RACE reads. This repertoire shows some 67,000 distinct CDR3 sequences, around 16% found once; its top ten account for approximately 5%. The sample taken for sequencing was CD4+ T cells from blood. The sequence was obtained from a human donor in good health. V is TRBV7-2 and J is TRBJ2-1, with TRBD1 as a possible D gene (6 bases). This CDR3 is CASVGDTNYNEQFF. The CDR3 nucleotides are TGTGCCAGCGTGGGGGACACAAACTACAATGAGCAGTTCTTC.